Included here is one T cell receptor beta chain sequence, with context. What this receptor recognizes is not known. No much larger clone exists at a distance of one base, and base qualities are not known. The CDR3 starts with the cysteine, ends with the phenylalanine, and has 13 residues. The read is trimmed to its CDR3 DNA, 39 bases read in frame from base 1. The germline V gene specifies SGHTA as CDR1 and FQGNSA as CDR2. Trimming at the junction amounts to 4 bases on V and 6 bases on J, and the germline ends lie 13 bases apart. Instrument on record: Illumina HiSeq 1500. The public reads were quality trimmed at Q25 with fastp and then assembled into clones with MiXCR by TCRdb, keeping productive beta chains. Each entry merges the rows of one CDR3 protein and shows their most common DNA and genes. The sample contains hundreds of thousands of distinct CDR3 sequences, 30% to 40% of them found a single time. About 20% of the sample is held by the ten biggest clonotypes.

This sample stems from a study of T cell repertoires in cytomegalovirus infection (dated by TCRdb to 2018 to 2020). Study-level background: Recently identified HLA-C-restricted CMV epitopes, whose presentation resists viral immunomodulation, were targeted by peptide stimulations together with well-studied HLA-B-restricted epitopes. The HLA type of each donor mattered for the analysis, because public TCR beta signatures pointed to carriage of CMV infection along with the matching HLA type.

Interpreted using the paper, the treatment or condition label stands for: in vitro stimulation with specific CMV peptide epitopes to enrich CMV-specific T cells. Study-level results and caveats: Cumulative frequency of public TCR beta family members discriminated carriers of CMV infection plus the relevant HLA type in this cohort and an independent approximately 350-donor cohort. The ex vivo response was dominated by HLA-C-restricted CMV-specific TCR beta clonotypes, which also provided the single most frequent clonotype in two of eight donors.

The rearranged chain carries TRBV7-2 and TRBJ2-7; too little of a D gene remains to name it. Sequenced material: cultured PBMCs, taken from culture after CMV antigen stimulation. The clonotype was recovered from a human donor in good health (CMV status not recorded). Some clones in this sample may be carry-over from other donors' samples. The nucleotides read TGTGCCAGCAGCTCCTCCAGGCTCCTCGAGCAGTACTTC. The translation is CASSSSRLLEQYF. Where the CDR3 stops, the reference TRBV7-2 and TRBJ2-7 genes take over; the full variable domain is GAGVSQSPSNKVTEKGKDVELRCDPISGHTALYWYRQSLGQGLEFLIYFQGNSAPDKSGLPSDRFSAERTGGSVSTLTIQRTQQEDSAVYLCASSSSRLLEQYFGPGTRLTVT.